Shown below are 12 T cell receptor beta chains from a single sample sequenced in a study of technical replicates of blood from several donors. The data were produced by immunoSEQ multiplex PCR, yet TCRdb's version contains in-frame clones alone and is incomplete. This sample has over 10,000 clones; 85% to 95% occur once, and the top ten carry around 7.4%. Sequenced input: PBMCs. The receptors originated from a human donor in good health.

The chain carries TRBV28 and TRBJ2-2, with TRBD2 as a possible D gene (5 bases). The CDR3 sequence is 15 residues long. CDR1 MDHEN and CDR2 SYDVKM come from the germline V gene. Trimming took 4 bases from V and 4 from J, leaving 13 bases between them. DNA of the CDR3: TGTGCCAGCAGTTCCACGAGGGTCCGCACCGGGGAGCTGTTTTTT. Residues: CASSSTRVRTGELFF.

V and J are TRBV5-1 and TRBJ2-7, with 11 bases fitting TRBD2. Trimming removed 0 bases from V and 0 bases from J; junction bases left unmatched: 14. Germline V gene sequence: CDR1 SGHRS, CDR2 YFSETQ. The CDR3 covers 20 residues. The CDR3 reads CASSLVSTRLAGRSSYEQYF. The CDR3 coding sequence is TGCGCCAGCAGCTTGGTCTCAACGCGACTAGCGGGAAGAAGCTCCTACGAGCAGTACTTC.

This clone was seen a single time. This rearrangement joins TRBV9 to TRBJ1-5; 10 nucleotides align to TRBD1. CDR3 length: 15 amino acids. V was clipped by 3 bases and J by 6 bases; unmatched bases: 6. The V gene's germline CDR1 is SGDLS and CDR2 YYNGEE. This CDR3 reads CASSGGTGEGQPQHF. The CDR3 coding sequence is TGTGCCAGCAGCGGTGGGACAGGGGAGGGTCAGCCCCAGCATTTT. The variable domain in full, with the rest retrieved from reference TRBV9 and TRBJ1-5, is DSGVTQTPKHLITATGQRVTLRCSPRSGDLSVYWYQQSLDQGLQFLIQYYNGEERAKGNILERFSAQQFPDLHSELNLSSLELGDSALYFCASSGGTGEGQPQHFGDGTRLSIL.

The table lists this clone with a count of one. The chain carries TRBV28 and TRBJ1-5; D unclear. The CDR3 has 13 amino acids. The germline CDR1 and CDR2 sequences are MDHEN and SYDVKM. V lost 7 bases and J 0 bases, leaving 7 bases between the germline ends. This CDR3 reads CASIAISNQPQHF. CDR3 nucleotides: TGTGCCAGCATCGCTATTAGCAATCAGCCCCAGCATTTT.

This clone came up a few times. The V gene is TRBV6-1, the J gene TRBJ1-1; TRBD1 aligns across 9 bases. J gave up 5 bases and V 8 bases, and 6 bases lay outside the gene matches. This CDR3 has 13 residues. Germline-derived CDR1 and CDR2 are MNHNS and SASEGT. This CDR3 is CASERDRVTEAFF. The CDR3 coding sequence is TGTGCCAGCGAACGGGACAGGGTGACTGAAGCTTTCTTT.

The V gene is TRBV9, the J gene TRBJ2-1; maybe TRBD2 (5 bases). The CDR3 is made up of 14 amino acids. The V and J ends lost 0 bases and 3 bases respectively, with 7 bases between them. Germline CDR1 SGDLS, CDR2 YYNGEE. The CDR3 bases are TGTGCCAGCAGCGTAGGAGGGAGCTACAATGAGCAGTTCTTC. Its translation is CASSVGGSYNEQFF.

The rearrangement joins TRBV29-1 to TRBJ2-3, with 9 bases lining up with TRBD1. This CDR3 spans 14 amino acids. CDR1 is SQVTM and CDR2 is ANQGSEA in the germline V gene. V shed 2 bases and J 5 bases; nucleotides not matched to a gene: 5. In DNA form, the CDR3 reads TGCAGCGTTGAATTCTGGGACAGGGAAGATACGCAGTATTTT. Translation: CSVEFWDREDTQYF.

The chain recombines TRBV7-9 with TRBJ1-1, with D possibly being TRBD1 (6 bases). The CDR3 is made up of 17 amino acids. Germline values: CDR1 SEHNR, CDR2 FQNEAQ (reference sequence). The germline V and J ends were trimmed by 0 bases and 4 bases, with 18 bases remaining between them. The CDR3, as DNA: TGTGCCAGCAGCTTAGCAGGGGGGGAGGGTGTGACCACTGAAGCTTTCTTT. This translates into CASSLAGGEGVTTEAFF.

This chain joins TRBV28 and TRBJ2-6, with a possible D match to TRBD1 (6 bases). Per germline, CDR1 MDHEN and CDR2 SYDVKM. V was pared by 8 bases and J by 6 bases, with 20 bases between. This CDR3 region has 16 residues. CDR3 nucleotide sequence: TGTGCCAGCGCGACAGGATCCTCGGCGCTGGCCAACGTCCTGACTTTC. This sequence encodes CASATGSSALANVLTF.

This chain connects TRBV29-1 to TRBJ2-5; TRBD2 matches 8 bases. Germline V gene sequence: CDR1 SQVTM, CDR2 ANQGSEA. Losses at the gene ends were 4 bases for V and 2 bases for J; bases not matched to a gene: 3. CDR3 length: 13 residues. CDR3 sequence: CSVGSGGQETQYF. CDR3 nucleotide sequence: TGCAGCGTTGGATCGGGGGGGCAAGAGACCCAGTACTTC.

The chain employs TRBV19 and TRBJ2-7, with TRBD1 matching 7 bases. The germline V gene encodes CDR1 LNHDA and CDR2 SQIVND (reference sequence). After removal of 5 bases from V and 7 bases from J, the junction contained 14 bases not matched to a gene. There are 15 residues in the CDR3. This CDR3 is CASSWGTVFTGEQYF. CDR3 DNA: TGTGCCAGTAGTTGGGGGACAGTTTTTACGGGAGAGCAGTACTTC.

The chain uses TRBV5-8 and TRBJ1-5; no clear D gene. This CDR3 spans 12 amino acids. V was cut by 7 bases and J by 7 bases, with 12 bases left in between. Looked up from germline, CDR1 is SGHTS and CDR2 is YDEGEE. The CDR3 loop is CASRGVEQPQHF. CDR3 in DNA: TGTGCCAGCCGCGGGGTCGAGCAGCCCCAGCATTTT.